The sequence of this T cell receptor beta chain was determined in a study of chemoradiotherapy in HPV16-positive cancers. The trim removed 4 bases at V and 2 bases at J, leaving 3 bases unmatched. The CDR3 runs 14 residues. Germline lookup yields CDR1 LNHDA and CDR2 SQIVND (reference sequence). Repeated repertoire sampling spanned the course of chemoradiotherapy. TCRdb keeps only in-frame clones here, not all; method: immunoSEQ multiplex PCR. The table records about 14,000 clones, around 90% of them present only once. The origin of this receptor is a human donor with HPV-associated anogenital cancer. The input for sequencing was blood, taken from a patient who underwent chemoradiotherapy. J is TRBJ2-3 and V is TRBV19, with 7 bases aligning to TRBD1. In DNA form, the CDR3 reads TGTGCCAGTAGTACGGGACAGTACACAGATACGCAGTATTTT. Translation gives CASSTGQYTDTQYF.